The clone carrying this TCR beta chain turned up a few times. The data were taken from a study of blood T cell repertoires in COVID-19. CDR3 length: 16 amino acids. The V gene end was trimmed by 4 bases and the J gene end by 5 bases; junction bases not matched to a gene: 10. In germline, CDR1 is SGHNT, CDR2 YENEEA. The assay was immunoSEQ multiplex PCR, and TCRdb's table has in-frame clones only and misses some. The data hold some 200,000 clones, with roughly 88% observed a single time. The chain employs TRBV11-3 and TRBJ2-2, with 7 bases aligning to TRBD2. The sequenced sample was peripheral blood. This TCR derives from a man in his forties or fifties with COVID-19, enrolled during active disease. CDR3 loop: CASSSWTSTGTGELFF. DNA for the CDR3: TGTGCCAGCAGCTCCTGGACTAGTACGGGAACCGGGGAGCTGTTTTTT.